Listed here is a single TCR beta chain. The sample is drawn from a study of T cell responses to AZD1222 COVID-19 vaccine. CDR3 size: 13 residues. Per the germline V gene, CDR1 is MNHEY and CDR2 is SVGEGT. V gave up 6 bases and J gave up 4 bases, with 12 bases separating them. Sequencing was performed with immunoSEQ multiplex PCR; in TCRdb, only in-frame clones are kept and a portion is missing. Of some 110,000 clones in the sample, 75% to 90% are singletons; the top ten hold approximately 4%. This chain uses TRBV6-2 or TRBV6-3 with TRBJ2-5; D gene unclear. The source material was peripheral blood, sampled on day 0 of MenACWY control vaccination. The receptor was isolated from an adult in good health. The CDR3 loop is CASSRPAGETQYF. The CDR3 bases are TGTGCCAGCAGCCGACCGGCCGGAGAGACCCAGTACTTC.